The present entry profiles one T cell receptor (beta chain) with its context. The authors' processing: Amplification with reference gene primers provided the estimates of nucleated cell counts. TCRdb's copy holds only in-frame clones and misses some; the assay was immunoSEQ multiplex PCR. The V and J calls and clone size were taken over from that table, and D and trimming were inferred from the DNA. The sample lists about 210,000 clones, roughly four fifths occurring once. This sample was included in a study of blood T cell repertoires in COVID-19. As for the study in general: Donors in the United States, Italy and Spain gave samples during acute or convalescent COVID-19. PBMCs, B-cell-depleted T cells, or T cells were the source of the cDNA or gDNA that made up the material.

The CDR3 extends over 18 amino acids. Germline CDR1 and CDR2: LGHNA and YNFKEQ. V was pared by 4 bases and J by 2 bases, with 8 bases of the junction left unmatched. The sample taken for sequencing was peripheral blood. V is TRBV4-2 and J is TRBJ2-7; TRBD2 agrees at 16 bases. The receptor was isolated from a woman aged 40 to 50 with acute or convalescent COVID-19. This chain's CDR3 is CASSLGLAGGPLAYEQYF. For the CDR3, the DNA is TGTGCCAGCAGCCTGGGACTAGCGGGAGGGCCGCTCGCCTACGAGCAGTACTTC.